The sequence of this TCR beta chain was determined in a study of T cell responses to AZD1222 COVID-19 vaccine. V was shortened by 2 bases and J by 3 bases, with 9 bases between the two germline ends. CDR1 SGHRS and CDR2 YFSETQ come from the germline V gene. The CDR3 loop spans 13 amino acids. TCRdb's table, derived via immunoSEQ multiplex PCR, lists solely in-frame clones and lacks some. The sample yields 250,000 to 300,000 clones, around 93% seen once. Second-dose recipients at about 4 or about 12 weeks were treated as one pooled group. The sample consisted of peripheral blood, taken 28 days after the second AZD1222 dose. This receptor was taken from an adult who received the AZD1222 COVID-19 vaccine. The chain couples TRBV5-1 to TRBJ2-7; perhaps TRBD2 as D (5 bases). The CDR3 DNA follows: TGCGCCAGCAGCTTAGGGAGTTACTACGAGCAGTACTTC. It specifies CASSLGSYYEQYF. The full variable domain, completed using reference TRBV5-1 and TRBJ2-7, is KAGVTQTPRYLIKTRGQQVTLSCSPISGHRSVSWYQQTPGQGLQFLFEYFSETQRNKGNFPGRFSGRQFSNSRSEMNVSTLELGDSALYLCASSLGSYYEQYFGPGTRLTVT.